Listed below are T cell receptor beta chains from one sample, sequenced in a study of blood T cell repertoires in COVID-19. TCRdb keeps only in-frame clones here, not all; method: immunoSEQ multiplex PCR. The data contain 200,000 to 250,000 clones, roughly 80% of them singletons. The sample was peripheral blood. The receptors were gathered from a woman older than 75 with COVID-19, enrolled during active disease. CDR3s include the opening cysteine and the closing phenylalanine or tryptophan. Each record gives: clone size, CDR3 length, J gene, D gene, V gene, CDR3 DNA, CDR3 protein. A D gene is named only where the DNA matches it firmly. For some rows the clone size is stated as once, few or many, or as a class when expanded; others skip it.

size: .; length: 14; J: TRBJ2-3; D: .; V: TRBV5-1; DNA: TGCGCCAGCAGCTTGGTTTCTACGTCCGATACGCAGTATTTT; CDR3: CASSLVSTSDTQYF
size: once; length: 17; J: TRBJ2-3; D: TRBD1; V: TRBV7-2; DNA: TGTGCCAGCACCACCGGGACAGGGTGGGTTAGGGCAGATACGCAGTATTTT; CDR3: CASTTGTGWVRADTQYF
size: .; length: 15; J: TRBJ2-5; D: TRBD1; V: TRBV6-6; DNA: TGTGCCAGCAGTCCTCGGGACAGGGGAGGAGAGACCCAGTACTTC; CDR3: CASSPRDRGGETQYF
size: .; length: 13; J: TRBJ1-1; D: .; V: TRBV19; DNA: TGTGCCAGTAGTGGCAAGATAAACACTGAAGCTTTCTTT; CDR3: CASSGKINTEAFF
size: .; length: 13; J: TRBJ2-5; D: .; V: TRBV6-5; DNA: TGTGCCGGCAGGGGACTATCCCAAGAGACCCAGTACTTC; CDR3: CAGRGLSQETQYF
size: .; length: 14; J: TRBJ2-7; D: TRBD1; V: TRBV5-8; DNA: TGTGCCAGCAGCTCCCGGGACAGCTCCTACGAGCAGTACTTC; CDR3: CASSSRDSSYEQYF
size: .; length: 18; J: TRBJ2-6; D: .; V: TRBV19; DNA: TGTGCCAGTAGTGGGGCCCGCCTAGGGAATTCTGGGGCCAACGTCCTGACTTTC; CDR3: CASSGARLGNSGANVLTF
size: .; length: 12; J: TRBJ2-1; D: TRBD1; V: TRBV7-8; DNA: TGTGCCAGCAGGTCACAGGGGTATGAGCAGTTCTTC; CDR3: CASRSQGYEQFF
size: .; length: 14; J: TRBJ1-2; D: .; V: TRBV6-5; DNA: TGTGCCAGCAGTTACTCGAACAGTTATTATGGCTACACCTTC; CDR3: CASSYSNSYYGYTF
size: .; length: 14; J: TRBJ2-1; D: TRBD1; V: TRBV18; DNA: TGTGCCAGCTCCAGGGACAGCGTAGAGAATGAGCAGTTCTTC; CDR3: CASSRDSVENEQFF
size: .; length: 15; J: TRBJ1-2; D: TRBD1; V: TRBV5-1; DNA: TGCGCCAGCAGGCCAACAGGGGCAGTATCGGGTGGCTACACCTTC; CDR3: CASRPTGAVSGGYTF
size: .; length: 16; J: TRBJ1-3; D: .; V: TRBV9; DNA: TGTGCCAGCAGCGTAGGAACATCCGTCTCTGGAAACACCATATATTTT; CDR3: CASSVGTSVSGNTIYF
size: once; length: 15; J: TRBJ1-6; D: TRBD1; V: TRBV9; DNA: TGTGCCAGCAGCGCGCGACAGGGCTCTAATTCACCCCTCCACTTT; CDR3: CASSARQGSNSPLHF
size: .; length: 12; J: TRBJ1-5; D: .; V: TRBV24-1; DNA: TGTGCCACCAGTGACTCCAATCAGCCCCAGCATTTT; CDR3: CATSDSNQPQHF
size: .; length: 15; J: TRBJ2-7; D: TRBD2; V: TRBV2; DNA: TGTGCCAGCAGTGAAAGGGGACTAAGCCTCTACGAGCAGTACTTC; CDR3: CASSERGLSLYEQYF
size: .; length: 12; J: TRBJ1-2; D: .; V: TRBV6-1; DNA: TGTGCCAGCAGTGAGAGGGTCCCGGGCTACACCTTC; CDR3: CASSERVPGYTF
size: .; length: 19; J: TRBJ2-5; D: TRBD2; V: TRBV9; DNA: TGTGCCAGCAGCACCCTCGGACTAGCGGGGGACCAAAACCAAGAGACCCAGTACTTC; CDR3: CASSTLGLAGDQNQETQYF
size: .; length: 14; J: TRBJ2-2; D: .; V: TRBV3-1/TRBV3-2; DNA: TGTGCCAGCAGCCAAGGCGAAAACACCGGGGAGCTGTTTTTT; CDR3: CASSQGENTGELFF
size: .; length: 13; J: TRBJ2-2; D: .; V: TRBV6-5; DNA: TGTGCCAGCAAGTGGACTGCTGCCGGGGAGCTGTTTTTT; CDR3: CASKWTAAGELFF
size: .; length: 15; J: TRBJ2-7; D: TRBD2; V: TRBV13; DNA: TGTGCCAGCAGCCCGAGGGCTTCCCGGGGGGGAGAGCAGTACTTC; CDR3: CASSPRASRGGEQYF
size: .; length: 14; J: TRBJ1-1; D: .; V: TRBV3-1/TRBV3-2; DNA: TGTGCCAGCAGCCAACCCGGGGGTGGCACTGAAGCTTTCTTT; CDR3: CASSQPGGGTEAFF
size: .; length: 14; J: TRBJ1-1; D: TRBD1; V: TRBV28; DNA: TGTGCCAGCAGAAAGGGACAGCAGAACACTGAAGCTTTCTTT; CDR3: CASRKGQQNTEAFF
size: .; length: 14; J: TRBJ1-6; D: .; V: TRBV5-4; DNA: TGTGCCAGCAGCCCAGGGCTGAGTAATTCACCCCTCCACTTT; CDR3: CASSPGLSNSPLHF
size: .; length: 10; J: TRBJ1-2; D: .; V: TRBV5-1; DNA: .; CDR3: CASWARGNTF
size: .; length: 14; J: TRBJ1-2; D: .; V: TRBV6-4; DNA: TGTGCCAGCAGTTTACACCAAGGGGACTATGGCTACACCTTC; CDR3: CASSLHQGDYGYTF
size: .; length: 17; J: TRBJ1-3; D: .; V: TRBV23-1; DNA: TGCGCCAGCAGTCAATCCGGACAAAGTAACTCTGGAAACACCATATATTTT; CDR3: CASSQSGQSNSGNTIYF
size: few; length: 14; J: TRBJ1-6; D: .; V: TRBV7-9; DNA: TGTGCCAGCAGCTTAACAGGGAGGGATTCACCCCTCCACTTT; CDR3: CASSLTGRDSPLHF
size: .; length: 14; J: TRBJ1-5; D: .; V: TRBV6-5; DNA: TGTGCCAGCAGTTACTCGATGGGGGGGCAGCCCCAGCATTTT; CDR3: CASSYSMGGQPQHF
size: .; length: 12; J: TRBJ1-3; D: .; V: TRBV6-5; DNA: TGTGCCAGCGGGGGGGTAGCGGGCACCATATATTTT; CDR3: CASGGVAGTIYF
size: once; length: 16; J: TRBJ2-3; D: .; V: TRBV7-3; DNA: TGTGCCAGCAGCCCACAACCGGGGGGCAGGGGAGATACGCAGTATTTT; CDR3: CASSPQPGGRGDTQYF
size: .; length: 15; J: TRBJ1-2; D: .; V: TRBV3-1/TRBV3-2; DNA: TGTGCCAGCAGCCCTACTTTAACAGAGATCTATGGCTACACCTTC; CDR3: CASSPTLTEIYGYTF
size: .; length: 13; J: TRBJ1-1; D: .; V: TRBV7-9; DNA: TGTGCCTGCCGTTACGGTTTGAACACTGAAGCTTTCTTT; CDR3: CACRYGLNTEAFF
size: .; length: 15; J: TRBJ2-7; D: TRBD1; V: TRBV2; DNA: TGTGCCAGCAGAGCGACCGGACAAGGGGGCAATGGGCAGTACTTC; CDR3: CASRATGQGGNGQYF
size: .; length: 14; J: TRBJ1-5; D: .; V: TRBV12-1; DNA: TGTGCCAGCAGCACCCGGGACAGAAGCCAGCCCCAGCATTTT; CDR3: CASSTRDRSQPQHF
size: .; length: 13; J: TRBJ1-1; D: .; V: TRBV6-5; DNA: TGTGCCAGCAGCCGCCCAACAGGGACGGGAGCTTTCTTT; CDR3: CASSRPTGTGAFF